The text below deals with one T cell receptor (beta chain). Its target is unknown. The record originates from a study of Graves' ophthalmopathy and Graves' hyperthyroidism. Study-wide findings and caveats: The model achieved about 64% sensitivity and under 75% specificity for ophthalmopathy progression.

The authors amplified TCR beta CDR3 regions from RNA transcripts. First-round RT-PCR with HTBI primers preceded a second-round multiplex PCR. Each CDR3 protein is one row after TCRdb ran MiXCR on the multiplex PCR reads. The top ten hold roughly 45% of the sample, which has about 220,000 distinct CDR3 sequences, roughly a fifth seen once. Other autoimmune disease, uncontrolled infection, pregnancy and lactation led to exclusion. V shed 5 bases and J shed 7 bases, with 11 bases lying between them. Germline CDR1 MNHEY, CDR2 SVGEGT. The CDR3 contains 12 residues. The sample was peripheral blood. The J gene is TRBJ1-1, the V gene TRBV6-2 or TRBV6-3, with D perhaps TRBD1 (5 bases). This receptor was obtained from a woman between 45 and 65 years old with Graves' ophthalmopathy. This CDR3 reads CASSRGALEAFF. CDR3 DNA: TGTGCCAGCAGTCGGGGCGCCCTTGAAGCTTTCTTT.